This paragraph covers one T cell receptor beta chain sequence. The antigen is undetermined. The data were obtained in a study of Ad26.COV2.S vaccination and SARS-CoV-2 variants. Study summary: In the study, Ad26.COV2.S was injected intramuscularly once, or twice 56 days apart.

The ends were cut back, 3 bases at V and 3 bases at J, with 9 bases in the middle. Germline V CDR1 and CDR2: SGHTA, FQGNSA. The CDR3 runs 13 residues. Clones were read by immunoSEQ multiplex PCR, and TCRdb kept only the in-frame ones, dropping some. Here the sample spans 430,000 or so clones, roughly nine tenths being singletons. Stated treatment: about 20 received Ad26.COV2.S at low or high dose, single or two shots; several received placebo; per-sample allocation not given. Sampling was performed 63 days after the first vaccine or placebo injection. An Ad26 vector carrying the Wuhan-strain SARS-CoV-2 spike served as the vaccine. General study findings and limits: Placebo and vaccine recipients had non-spike TCR breadth that was similar. Following vaccination, spike-specific CD8+ and CD4+ T cell responses reportedly exhibited substantial breadth.

Sequenced here: peripheral blood, sampled in a trial of Ad26.COV2.S vaccine versus placebo. This clonotype was obtained from a person between 18 and 65 years old who received the Ad26.COV2.S COVID-19 vaccine or a placebo. The chain has TRBV7-2 and TRBJ2-7, with D perhaps matching TRBD2 (6 bases). The DNA of the CDR3 is TGTGCCAGCAGCTTCGGACTATTCTACGAGCAGTACTTC. This sequence encodes CASSFGLFYEQYF.